A selection of T cell receptor beta chains follows, all from one sample in a study of T-cell memory formation after mild COVID-19. MiXCR, applied by TCRdb to the 5' RACE reads, yields one record per CDR3 protein. The sample yields 450,000 to 650,000 distinct CDR3 sequences, roughly a fifth seen once. Specimen: PBMCs or a T cell subset sorted from them (not recorded which). The receptors here all came from an adult woman who had mild COVID-19 (a few samples of this study predate the infection). Cell type and time point are not known. Both conserved end residues are part of each CDR3. A D gene is named only where the DNA matches it firmly.

j_gene,v_gene,d_gene,CDR3aa
TRBJ1-1,TRBV12-3/TRBV12-4,TRBD1,CASNSPGQLNTEAFF
TRBJ2-1,TRBV4-3,.,CASSQEAGSPSYNEQFF
TRBJ1-5,TRBV19,.,CASADSVSNQPQHF
TRBJ2-7,TRBV20-1,.,CSARTPQTGFLYEQYF
TRBJ2-3,TRBV4-1,.,CASSQSPVDTQYF
TRBJ2-4,TRBV7-6,.,CASSSGSAKNIQYF
TRBJ2-7,TRBV12-3/TRBV12-4,TRBD1,CANHRDSAFSYEQYF
TRBJ1-2,TRBV5-1,.,CASSLGGRDYGYTF
TRBJ1-1,TRBV10-3,.,CAIRADARGGGTEAFF
TRBJ2-3,TRBV5-1,TRBD1,CASRPGTGEDTQYF
TRBJ1-1,TRBV29-1,.,CSVELHLNTEAFF
TRBJ2-4,TRBV12-3/TRBV12-4,TRBD2,CASSSGLAGGPDKNIQYF
TRBJ1-6,TRBV11-2,.,CASTRRSNSPLHF
TRBJ1-5,TRBV24-1,TRBD1,CATSDGTASNQPQHF
TRBJ2-5,TRBV5-1,.,CASSLDRFGGETQYF
TRBJ2-1,TRBV9,TRBD2,CASSPPGLAGGPGLGEQFF
TRBJ2-5,TRBV6-1,TRBD2,CASSHSLAGAQETQYF
TRBJ1-5,TRBV15,TRBD1,CATSRDLTGNQHF
TRBJ1-1,TRBV4-2,.,CASSQDGPGATEAFF
TRBJ2-3,TRBV6-1,TRBD2,CASGNGLAGGTDTQYF
TRBJ2-7,TRBV7-4,TRBD1,CASGRDRASEQYF
TRBJ2-1,TRBV7-2,.,CASSLIFGVQFF
TRBJ1-6,TRBV12-3/TRBV12-4,.,CASSLKGSTPLHF
TRBJ2-2,TRBV2,.,CASIVQAGELFF
TRBJ1-2,TRBV18,.,CASSENSPGRDYGYTF
TRBJ2-3,TRBV15,TRBD1,CATSRSFRTGGIDTQYF
TRBJ2-1,TRBV5-1,.,CASSLGSSPEQFF
TRBJ2-5,TRBV30,.,CAWGGQRQETQYF
TRBJ2-1,TRBV30,TRBD2,CAWSVASGYSEQFF
TRBJ2-2,TRBV2,TRBD2,CASRGRVGNTGELFF
TRBJ2-5,TRBV3-1,.,CASSPTVNEGEETQYF
TRBJ2-3,TRBV4-1,.,CASSQDQFLSTDTQYF
TRBJ1-1,TRBV6-5,.,CASSYSIGTEAFF
TRBJ2-7,TRBV2,.,CADRLGYEQYF
TRBJ1-2,TRBV9,TRBD1,CASSAGTGFFGYTF
TRBJ2-3,TRBV5-1,TRBD2,CASSAQNPLAGGGNTQYF
TRBJ1-2,TRBV5-1,.,CASSLGSVDRPRANYGYTF
TRBJ2-4,TRBV7-9,TRBD2,CASSVGLAGGARNIQYF
TRBJ2-1,TRBV4-1,TRBD1,CASSHRDRGFLHNEQFF
TRBJ1-1,TRBV7-9,.,CASSHIRGRNTEAFF
TRBJ2-2,TRBV24-1,TRBD1,CATSDLSQGFGNTGELFF
TRBJ2-7,TRBV4-1,.,CASSQDLDEQYF
TRBJ1-2,TRBV20-1,TRBD1,CSAREGGGGYTF
TRBJ2-3,TRBV5-6,.,CASSLALHPRGGADTDTQYF
TRBJ1-3,TRBV20-1,TRBD1,CSAADRGAGNTIYF
TRBJ1-4,TRBV12-3/TRBV12-4,.,CASSFKSRDYEKLFF
TRBJ1-2,TRBV12-3/TRBV12-4,.,CASSRTENYGYTF
TRBJ2-2,TRBV5-1,.,CASSLDIATGELFF
TRBJ2-3,TRBV25-1,.,CASSDDRTVGDTQYF
TRBJ2-1,TRBV12-3/TRBV12-4,TRBD1,CASSSDRGSYNEQFF
TRBJ2-5,TRBV15,.,CATSRGRAPQETQYF
TRBJ1-2,TRBV12-5,TRBD1,CASGSGQGNYGYTF